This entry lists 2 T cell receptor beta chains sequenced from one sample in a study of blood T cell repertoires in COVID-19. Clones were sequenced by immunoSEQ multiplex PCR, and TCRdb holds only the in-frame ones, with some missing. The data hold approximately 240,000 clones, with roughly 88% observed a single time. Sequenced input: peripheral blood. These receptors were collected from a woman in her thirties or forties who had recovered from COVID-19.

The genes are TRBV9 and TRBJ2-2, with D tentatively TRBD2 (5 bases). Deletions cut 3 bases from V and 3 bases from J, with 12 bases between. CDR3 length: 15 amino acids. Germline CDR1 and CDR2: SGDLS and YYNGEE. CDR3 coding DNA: TGTGCCAGCAGCGCGACGAGGGCGGACACCGGGGAGCTGTTTTTT. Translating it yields CASSATRADTGELFF.

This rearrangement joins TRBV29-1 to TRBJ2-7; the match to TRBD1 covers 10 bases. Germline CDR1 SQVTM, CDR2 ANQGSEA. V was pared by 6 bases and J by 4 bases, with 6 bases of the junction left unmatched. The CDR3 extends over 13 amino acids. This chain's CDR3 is CSVRDRGRYEQYF. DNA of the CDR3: TGCAGCGTCCGGGACAGGGGTCGGTACGAGCAGTACTTC.